This T cell receptor (beta chain) emerged from a study of blood T cell repertoires in COVID-19 (TCRdb year 2020). Looking at the study overall: The collaborator samples originated in the United States, Italy and Spain and spanned the acute and convalescent phases of COVID-19. The prospective study material was composed of cDNA or gDNA derived from T cells, B-cell-depleted T cells, or PBMCs. Subjects who had been exposed to COVID-19, were actively infected with it, or had recovered from it provided the deeply sampled blood TCRbeta repertoires that made up the dataset. The repertoires were released in a freely available public database meant as a resource for research on the immune response to SARS-CoV-2. Samples came from the ongoing ImmuneRACE study (first 160 participants) plus 1,254 subjects from 6 global collaborators. The sample metadata nearly always contained a de-identified subject ID, COVID-19 status, age in years and sex. Where available, HLA class I and class II types were obtained from metadata supplied by the sample provider rather than from assay-based typing.

Points the paper makes about the study in general: How much clinical and demographic metadata was included differed by source and by participant, and the metadata was provided uncurated.

TCRbeta CDR3 regions were amplified from genomic DNA using the immunoSEQ Assay, a bias-controlled multiplex PCR. The authors' analysis ran thus. Within the assay, amplification of reference gene primers was used to estimate how many nucleated cells each sample contained. Sequence reads were collapsed and filtered to measure the absolute abundance of every unique TCRbeta CDR3 rearrangement. Productive Simpson clonality was computed per sample as the square root of Simpson's diversity index over productive rearrangements. What TCRdb holds here is the immuneACCESS table cut down to in-frame rearrangements. Part of the clones is not present; checked against another copy, under half of the missing clones reflect an unresolved V gene, and the others are unexplained. V and J calls and clone size are those listed in that table; D and trimming were worked out from the DNA. The sample records roughly 230,000 clones, about 84% of which are singletons. The ten largest clonotypes hold 7.9% of the sample.

The collaborating institutions used their own protocols to collect whole blood in K2EDTA tubes. Collaborator samples were shipped for TCRbeta analysis as frozen whole blood, isolated PBMCs, or DNA extracted from either sample type. Turning to this clone: This receptor's antigen is unknown. No quality values exist for individual bases; no much larger clone is one base distant.

This TCR came from an elderly woman with acute or convalescent COVID-19. The sequencing sample was made of peripheral blood.

The CDR3 in this case is CSGRTGVNSPLHF. The DNA is as follows: TGCAGCGGCCGGACAGGCGTCAATTCACCCCTCCACTTT. The rearranged chain carries TRBV29-1 and TRBJ1-6, with 7 bases in between that match TRBD1. Reading the germline V gene gives CDR1 SQVTM and CDR2 ANQGSEA. V trim: 7 bases; J trim: 7 bases; unmatched bases: 7. From its cysteine to its phenylalanine, the CDR3 spans 13 amino acids. The retained sequence is limited to the CDR3, 39 bases, with the frame set at the first base. Outside the CDR3, residues come from the reference TRBV29-1 and TRBJ1-6 proteins, so the full variable domain is: SAVISQKPSRDICQRGTSLTIQCQVDSQVTMMFWYRQQPGQSLTLIATANQGSEATYESGFVIDKFPISRPNLTFSTLTVSNMSPEDSSIYLCSGRTGVNSPLHFGNGTRLTVT.